This is a list of T cell receptor beta chains from one sample in a study of cytomegalovirus exposure and HLA in healthy donors. Sequenced by immunoSEQ multiplex PCR; TCRdb stores in-frame clones only, minus some. The sample includes roughly 180,000 clones, roughly four fifths of them seen just once. Sequencing was done on a sample of PBMCs. The origin of the receptors is a female donor in good health and CMV-seronegative. Both conserved end residues are part of each CDR3. The order of the fields is V gene, clone size, D gene, J gene, CDR3 DNA, CDR3 protein. A D gene is named only where the DNA matches it firmly. Some rows mark clone size as missing; the rest say once, few, many or name a class of expanded clone.

V: TRBV7-3
size: -
D: TRBD2
J: TRBJ2-1
DNA: TGTGCCAGCAGCTTAAGAGCCCCCCCGACTAGCGGGAGGAATAATGAGCAGTTCTTC
CDR3: CASSLRAPPTSGRNNEQFF

V: TRBV29-1
size: -
D: TRBD1
J: TRBJ1-1
DNA: TGCAGCGCTCGAAGGGGGCTGGACACTGAAGCTTTCTTT
CDR3: CSARRGLDTEAFF

V: TRBV4-2
size: -
D: TRBD1
J: TRBJ2-1
DNA: TGTGCCAGCAGCCACGTTGGGACAGGAGCTTACAATGAGCAGTTCTTC
CDR3: CASSHVGTGAYNEQFF

V: TRBV6-5
size: -
D: TRBD1
J: TRBJ2-2
DNA: TGTGCCAGCAGCTCGGACAGGGAAACCGGGGAGCTGTTTTTT
CDR3: CASSSDRETGELFF

V: TRBV19
size: -
D: TRBD1
J: TRBJ1-1
DNA: TGTGCCAGTAGTTCCCGGGACAGGCTTATGGGAGCTTTCTTT
CDR3: CASSSRDRLMGAFF

V: TRBV7-8
size: -
D: -
J: TRBJ1-1
DNA: TGTGCCAGCAGCTTCCCGGAGATTTCGACAGGTTTGTTGAACACTGAAGCTTTCTTT
CDR3: CASSFPEISTGLLNTEAFF

V: TRBV29-1
size: -
D: TRBD1
J: TRBJ2-7
DNA: TGCAGCGCAGCCGGGACAGGGGGCTCCTACGAGCAGTACTTC
CDR3: CSAAGTGGSYEQYF

V: TRBV30
size: -
D: -
J: TRBJ2-7
DNA: TGTGCCTGGAGTGTAGGGCTAGCCCGTGGTGGTGAGCAGTACTTC
CDR3: CAWSVGLARGGEQYF

V: TRBV7-6
size: -
D: TRBD1
J: TRBJ2-3
DNA: TGTGCCAGCAGCACCACAGGGGGCATCGGGGATACGCAGTATTTT
CDR3: CASSTTGGIGDTQYF

V: TRBV5-6
size: -
D: -
J: TRBJ1-2
DNA: TGTGCCAGCAGCTTCAGCCCCCGGAAAGCGGCTAACTATGGCTACACCTTC
CDR3: CASSFSPRKAANYGYTF

V: TRBV7-3
size: few
D: TRBD2
J: TRBJ2-5
DNA: TGTGCCAGCAGCCCCCAGGGACTAACGGGGGAGACCCAGTACTTC
CDR3: CASSPQGLTGETQYF

V: TRBV11-2
size: -
D: -
J: TRBJ2-7
DNA: TGTGCCAGCAGCTTGGGGGCCCAATACGAGCAGTACTTC
CDR3: CASSLGAQYEQYF

V: TRBV9
size: -
D: TRBD1
J: TRBJ1-6
DNA: TGTGCCAGCAGCGGACAGGGGACCTCGCGTAATTCACCCCTCCACTTT
CDR3: CASSGQGTSRNSPLHF

V: TRBV6-5
size: once
D: -
J: TRBJ1-4
DNA: TGTGCCAGCAGTTTTAGGAGGACAGCACGACTCGAAAAACTGTTTTTT
CDR3: CASSFRRTARLEKLFF

V: TRBV12-5
size: -
D: TRBD2
J: TRBJ2-1
DNA: TGTGCTAGTGGACCTAGCGGGGGGAGGGGCAATGAGCAGTTCTTC
CDR3: CASGPSGGRGNEQFF

V: TRBV27
size: -
D: TRBD2
J: TRBJ2-1
DNA: TGTGCCAGCAGTTCGGGCGGGGGGGTTTTAGGTGAGCAGTTCTTC
CDR3: CASSSGGGVLGEQFF

V: TRBV18
size: -
D: TRBD2
J: TRBJ2-5
DNA: TGTGCCAGCTCGCGGGAGGCAGCGTTAGAGACCCAGTACTTC
CDR3: CASSREAALETQYF

V: TRBV28
size: -
D: -
J: TRBJ2-5
DNA: TGTGCCAGCGGCTACCAAGAGACCCAGTACTTC
CDR3: CASGYQETQYF

V: TRBV10-3
size: -
D: TRBD1
J: TRBJ1-5
DNA: TGTGCCATCAGACAGGGGCAAGATCAGCCCCAGCATTTT
CDR3: CAIRQGQDQPQHF

V: TRBV28
size: -
D: -
J: TRBJ1-5
DNA: TGTGCCAGCAGTCTCACAACTGGGCTCTATCAGCCCCAGCATTTT
CDR3: CASSLTTGLYQPQHF

V: TRBV7-2
size: -
D: -
J: TRBJ2-3
DNA: TGTGCCAGCAGGGACGGGGCAGATACGCAGTATTTT
CDR3: CASRDGADTQYF

V: TRBV6-1
size: -
D: -
J: TRBJ2-3
DNA: TGTGCCAGCAGTGAATTCCAGAGCGTTGATACGCAGTATTTT
CDR3: CASSEFQSVDTQYF

V: TRBV7-2
size: -
D: TRBD1
J: TRBJ2-2
DNA: TGTGCCAGCAGCCCTGGACAGGGGAGATGGACCGGGGAGCTGTTTTTT
CDR3: CASSPGQGRWTGELFF

V: TRBV5-5
size: -
D: -
J: TRBJ2-7
DNA: TGTGCCAGCAGCTTGGGGCCCGCGGGCTACGAGCAGTACTTC
CDR3: CASSLGPAGYEQYF

V: TRBV7-9
size: once
D: TRBD1
J: TRBJ2-7
DNA: TGTGCCAGCAGCTCCACCAAGACTTCGGACAGGTCTGTGGGGGAGCAGTACTTC
CDR3: CASSSTKTSDRSVGEQYF

V: TRBV28
size: few
D: TRBD1
J: TRBJ1-2
DNA: TGTGCCAGCAGTCTGTCAGGGGGCTGGGGTGGCTACACCTTC
CDR3: CASSLSGGWGGYTF

V: TRBV28
size: -
D: -
J: TRBJ1-2
DNA: TGTGCCAGCAGTTTGGAGGGATATGGCTACACCTTC
CDR3: CASSLEGYGYTF

V: TRBV6-1
size: few
D: -
J: TRBJ2-1
DNA: TGTGCCAGCAGTCCCCGAGAATCCTACAATGAGCAGTTCTTC
CDR3: CASSPRESYNEQFF